Listed here are 18 T cell receptor beta chains from one sample, sequenced in a study of T cells after posttransplantation cyclophosphamide. The repertoire was sequenced with immunoSEQ multiplex PCR; TCRdb's copy has only in-frame clones and lacks some. The profile covers tens of thousands of clones, with around 94% appearing a single time and approximately 2.8% taken by the ten largest. The sequencing sample was made of PBMCs. Every receptor here comes from a woman under 40 in good health and a related stem cell transplant donor.

The CDR3, as DNA: TGTGCCAGCAGTTTATCGGCGTGGGGGGAGCGGTACACCGGGGAGCTGTTTTTT. Translated: CASSLSAWGERYTGELFF. The V gene is TRBV28, the J gene TRBJ2-2; a weak D match, TRBD2 (6 bases). This CDR3 has 18 residues. V shed 1 base and J shed 3 bases, with 18 bases lying between them. The germline V gene encodes CDR1 MDHEN and CDR2 SYDVKM.

This chain uses TRBV6-4 with TRBJ1-1; weak D call: TRBD1 (5 bases). CDR3 size: 14 residues. Per germline, CDR1 MRHNA and CDR2 SNTAGT. The germline V and J ends were trimmed by 4 bases and 3 bases, with 12 bases remaining between them. The CDR3 reads CASSATGGDTEAFF. The CDR3 region has the DNA TGTGCCAGCAGTGCGACTGGGGGGGACACTGAAGCTTTCTTT.

The genes are TRBV18 and TRBJ2-2, with 7 bases identical to TRBD1. The CDR3 loop spans 14 amino acids. Trimming took 3 bases from V and 4 from J; bases not matched to a gene: 2. CDR1 and CDR2 from the germline V gene are KGHSH and LQKENI. CDR3 region: CASSPPGGTGELFF. CDR3 coding DNA: TGTGCCAGCTCACCTCCAGGGGGCACCGGGGAGCTGTTTTTT. Full variable domain (remainder filled in from reference TRBV18 and TRBJ2-2): NAGVMQNPRHLVRRRGQEARLRCSPMKGHSHVYWYRQLPEEGLKFMVYLQKENIIDESGMPKERFSAEFPKEGPSILRIQQVVRGDSAAYFCASSPPGGTGELFFGEGSRLTVL.

The rearrangement uses TRBV10-1 and TRBJ2-1, with 10 bases fitting TRBD2. V gave up 5 bases and J gave up 7 bases; unmatched junction bases: 2. Germline V gives CDR1 WNHNN, CDR2 SYGVQD (reference sequence). CDR3 size: 13 residues. The CDR3 spells CASSPGLANEQFF. The CDR3 DNA is TGCGCCAGCAGTCCGGGACTAGCGAATGAGCAGTTCTTC.

The rearrangement links TRBV4-3 to TRBJ1-4, with D possibly being TRBD1 (6 bases). CDR3 size: 19 residues. Trimming left V 0 bases short and J 0 bases short, with 17 bases between. Germline V gene sequence: CDR1 LGHNA, CDR2 YSLEER. In DNA form, the CDR3 reads TGCGCCAGCAGCCAAGATCTGGTAGGCAGGGGCGCAACTAATGAAAAACTGTTTTTT. It translates to CASSQDLVGRGATNEKLFF.

V usage is TRBV4-2 and J usage is TRBJ2-5; TRBD1 agrees at 9 bases. V was pared by 2 bases and J by 5 bases, with 9 bases of the junction left unmatched. Germline CDR1 and CDR2: LGHNA and YNFKEQ. This CDR3 is built from 16 residues. This chain's CDR3 is CASSQLIETGGETQYF. The CDR3 nucleotides read TGTGCCAGCAGCCAACTAATAGAGACAGGGGGGGAGACCCAGTACTTC.

CDR3 in DNA: TGTGCCAGTAGTCCATGGCGGGGTTCCGCTTTCTTT. This encodes CASSPWRGSAFF. The chain is built from TRBV19 and TRBJ1-1; D ambiguous. Trimming left V 5 bases short and J 11 bases short, with 15 bases between. The length of the CDR3 is 12 residues. Germline V lookup: CDR1 LNHDA, CDR2 SQIVND (reference sequence).

V usage is TRBV19 and J usage is TRBJ1-1, with D possibly matching TRBD1 (6 bases). The CDR3 extends over 14 amino acids. Between the trimmed V and J ends, which lost 5 bases and 3 bases, there was a span of 13 bases. Looked up from germline, CDR1 is LNHDA and CDR2 is SQIVND (reference sequence). For the CDR3, the DNA is TGTGCCAGTAGTGCGCCGGGACACTACACTGAAGCTTTCTTT. This gives the protein CASSAPGHYTEAFF.

About this clone: Compared with germline, one end of the junction differs, possibly owing to a read error. In the same sample, other DNA sequences code for this CDR3. The V and J genes are TRBV9 and TRBJ1-2; D remains ambiguous. Germline loops: CDR1 SGDLS, CDR2 YYNGEE. The CDR3 contains 17 residues. CDR3 sequence reads: CASSADSERVMDYGYTF. CDR3 nucleotides: TGTGCCAGCAGCGCCGACTCGGAGAGGGTAATGGACTACGGCTACACCTTC. Complete variable domain (other parts from reference TRBV9 and TRBJ1-2): DSGVTQTPKHLITATGQRVTLRCSPRSGDLSVYWYQQSLDQGLQFLIQYYNGEERAKGNILERFSAQQFPDLHSELNLSSLELGDSALYFCASSADSERVMDYGYTFGSGTRLTVV.

This chain joins TRBV7-6 and TRBJ2-2; TRBD1 might be the D (5 bases). CDR1 is SGHVS, CDR2 FNYEAQ, per germline. The CDR3 runs to 14 residues. The ends were cut back, 2 bases at V and 5 bases at J, with 9 bases in the middle. CDR3 in amino acids: CASSLFQGTGELFF. DNA for the CDR3: TGTGCCAGCAGCTTATTCCAGGGAACCGGGGAGCTGTTTTTT.

The chain has TRBV11-2 and TRBJ2-7; D is possibly TRBD1 (5 bases). Deletions cut 5 bases from V and 7 bases from J, with 15 bases between. CDR3 length: 13 amino acids. From germline, CDR1 is SGHAT and CDR2 FQNNGV. The CDR3 nucleotides read TGTGCCAGCAGCCCGACCCCGACAGTTGAGCAGTACTTC. Amino acids: CASSPTPTVEQYF. The full variable domain, with the rest looked up from reference TRBV11-2 and TRBJ2-7, is EAGVAQSPRYKIIEKRQSVAFWCNPISGHATLYWYQQILGQGPKLLIQFQNNGVVDDSQLPKDRFSAERLKGVDSTLKIQPAKLEDSAVYLCASSPTPTVEQYFGPGTRLTVT.

The genes are TRBV2 and TRBJ2-4, with 11 bases matching TRBD2. Losses at the gene ends were 5 bases for V and 6 bases for J; bases not matched to a gene: 3. In germline, CDR1 is SNHLY, CDR2 FYNNEI. The CDR3 runs to 14 residues. The CDR3 coding sequence is TGTGCCAGCAGTCCTACTAGCGGGGGAAACATTCAGTACTTC. Translation gives CASSPTSGGNIQYF.

The CDR3 sequence is CASSIGTGGTTNEKLFF. CDR3 DNA sequence: TGTGCCAGTAGTATAGGGACAGGGGGGACTACTAATGAAAAACTGTTTTTT. The chain combines TRBV19 with TRBJ1-4; 10 bases line up with TRBD1. Germline V gives CDR1 LNHDA, CDR2 SQIVND (reference sequence). The CDR3 sequence is 17 residues long. Unmatched junction bases numbered 4, after V lost 1 base and J lost 2 bases.

This clone is a singleton in its sample. The rearrangement links TRBV2 to TRBJ2-3, with TRBD2 as a possible D gene (6 bases). V lost 8 bases and J lost 7, with 16 bases in between. Per germline, CDR1 SNHLY and CDR2 FYNNEI. This CDR3 has 13 residues. CDR3 amino acids: CASGVGGENTQYF. The CDR3, as DNA: TGTGCCAGCGGAGTGGGGGGTGAGAATACGCAGTATTTT.

V and J are TRBV5-1 and TRBJ2-2; D not resolved. The CDR3 sequence is 15 residues long. The V end was cut by 0 bases, the J end by 1 base, with 7 bases between. The V gene's germline CDR1 is SGHRS and CDR2 YFSETQ. CDR3 nucleotide sequence: TGCGCCAGCAGCTTGGAGCCCATGAACACCGGGGAGCTGTTTTTT. This sequence encodes CASSLEPMNTGELFF.

The chain links TRBV5-6 to TRBJ1-6; TRBD1 is a possible D gene (5 bases). The length of the CDR3 is 14 residues. Trimming left V 2 bases short and J 3 bases short, with 6 bases between. CDR1 and CDR2 (germline): SGHDT, YYEEEE. The chain's CDR3 is CASSLGDYNSPLHF. The CDR3 region has the DNA TGTGCCAGCAGCTTAGGGGACTATAATTCACCCCTCCACTTT.

This chain links TRBV18 with TRBJ2-7; D is perhaps TRBD1 (5 bases). The germline gives CDR1 KGHSH, CDR2 LQKENI. Between the trimmed V and J ends, which lost 6 bases and 1 base, there was a span of 13 bases. The CDR3 totals 14 residues. The CDR3 sequence is CASSSTGSSYEQYF. CDR3 nucleotides: TGTGCCAGCTCGTCAACAGGATCTTCCTACGAGCAGTACTTC.

The rearrangement links TRBV7-2 to TRBJ2-2; D may be TRBD1 (5 bases). The length of the CDR3 is 15 residues. V lost 1 base to trimming and J lost 5 bases, with 11 bases between them. Germline lookup yields CDR1 SGHTA and CDR2 FQGNSA. The CDR3: CASSLVGRVTGELFF. CDR3 DNA sequence: TGTGCCAGCAGCTTAGTCGGCAGGGTAACCGGGGAGCTGTTTTTT. Supplemented by reference TRBV7-2 and TRBJ2-2, the full variable domain reads GAGVSQSPSNKVTEKGKDVELRCDPISGHTALYWYRQSLGQGLEFLIYFQGNSAPDKSGLPSDRFSAERTGGSVSTLTIQRTQQEDSAVYLCASSLVGRVTGELFFGEGSRLTVL.